Listed below are T cell receptor beta chains from one sample, sequenced in a study of OX40 agonist ivuxolimab in advanced cancers. The method was immunoSEQ multiplex PCR; TCRdb's version includes in-frame clones alone and lacks a portion of them. This table has 35,000 to 40,000 clones, approximately 80% appearing once. The input for sequencing was CD4+ or CD8+ T cells sorted from blood, taken in a trial of the OX40 agonist ivuxolimab. These receptors were collected from an adult with an advanced solid tumor such as melanoma, head and neck, liver or kidney cancer. Each CDR3 is given with its conserved first and last residue. A D gene is named only where the DNA matches it firmly. The listing skips clone size in some rows; elsewhere it reads once, few, many or a size class.

size: NA
J: TRBJ2-1
V: TRBV4-1
D: NA
length: 12
DNA: TGCGCCAGCAGCCAAGAGGTCAATGAGCAGTTCTTC
CDR3: CASSQEVNEQFF

size: NA
J: TRBJ2-2
V: TRBV6-4
D: NA
length: 14
DNA: TGTGCCAGCAGCGGGGACACCGACACCGGGGAGCTGTTTTTT
CDR3: CASSGDTDTGELFF

size: NA
J: TRBJ2-7
V: TRBV10-3
D: NA
length: 14
DNA: TGTGCCACCAGCGACAGATTGGAGACCTACGAGCAGTACTTC
CDR3: CATSDRLETYEQYF

size: NA
J: TRBJ1-3
V: TRBV5-5
D: NA
length: 13
DNA: TGTGCCAGCAGCTTTATCGGAGGAAACACCATATATTTT
CDR3: CASSFIGGNTIYF

size: NA
J: TRBJ1-1
V: TRBV7-8
D: NA
length: 15
DNA: TGTGCCAGCAGCTTAAGCAGCTCAGGGGCCACTGAAGCTTTCTTT
CDR3: CASSLSSSGATEAFF

size: NA
J: TRBJ2-3
V: TRBV7-9
D: TRBD1
length: 16
DNA: TGTGCCAGCAGCCCGGGACAGGGGGCATCGGGGGATACGCAGTATTTT
CDR3: CASSPGQGASGDTQYF

size: few
J: TRBJ2-1
V: TRBV7-2
D: NA
length: 12
DNA: TGTGCCAGCAGCTCCGAGTACAATGAGCAGTTCTTC
CDR3: CASSSEYNEQFF

size: NA
J: TRBJ2-2
V: TRBV5-1
D: NA
length: 14
DNA: TGCGCCAGCAGCTTGTTCAGGAACACCGGGGAGCTGTTTTTT
CDR3: CASSLFRNTGELFF

size: NA
J: TRBJ1-2
V: TRBV7-9
D: TRBD1
length: 14
DNA: TGTGCCAGCAGCTTAGGGGACAGGGGTGGAGGCTACACCTTC
CDR3: CASSLGDRGGGYTF

size: NA
J: TRBJ1-6
V: TRBV28
D: NA
length: 16
DNA: TGTGCCAGCAGTTTACCATCTGATCTAGCCTCAAAGGCCCTCCACTTT
CDR3: CASSLPSDLASKALHF

size: NA
J: TRBJ1-1
V: TRBV15
D: NA
length: 16
DNA: TGTGCCACCAGTACCCGATGGAGGACGGCTGACACTGAAGCTTTCTTT
CDR3: CATSTRWRTADTEAFF

size: NA
J: TRBJ2-7
V: TRBV28
D: NA
length: 13
DNA: TGTGCCAGCAGTTTGAATGGCGTTCGGGAGCAGTACTTC
CDR3: CASSLNGVREQYF

size: once
J: TRBJ2-7
V: TRBV6-1
D: TRBD2
length: 14
DNA: TGTGCCAGCAGCTTAGCGGGAGCAGTCTACGAGCAGTACTTC
CDR3: CASSLAGAVYEQYF

size: NA
J: TRBJ1-2
V: TRBV4-1
D: TRBD1
length: 13
DNA: TGCGCCAGCAAAGTCGAGGGGGCCTATGGCTACACCTTC
CDR3: CASKVEGAYGYTF

size: NA
J: TRBJ2-1
V: TRBV28
D: NA
length: 12
DNA: TGTGCCAGCAGTTTATTTGGGAATGAGCAGTTCTTC
CDR3: CASSLFGNEQFF

size: NA
J: TRBJ2-1
V: TRBV28
D: NA
length: 13
DNA: TGTGCCAGCAGTGAGGGCCTCTACAATGAGCAGTTCTTC
CDR3: CASSEGLYNEQFF

size: NA
J: TRBJ2-2
V: TRBV6-5
D: NA
length: 13
DNA: TGTGCCAGCTTCCACCGGAACACCGGGGAGCTGTTTTTT
CDR3: CASFHRNTGELFF

size: NA
J: TRBJ2-1
V: TRBV10-3
D: NA
length: 13
DNA: TGTGCCATCAGTGACGAGCCCTACAATGAGCAGTTCTTC
CDR3: CAISDEPYNEQFF

size: NA
J: TRBJ2-1
V: TRBV19
D: NA
length: 11
DNA: TGTGCCAGTAGTGGGTGGGATGAGCAGTTCTTC
CDR3: CASSGWDEQFF

size: NA
J: TRBJ2-2
V: TRBV5-6
D: NA
length: 12
DNA: TGTGCCAGCAGGTCTGGTACCGGGGAGCTGTTTTTT
CDR3: CASRSGTGELFF

size: NA
J: TRBJ1-4
V: TRBV27
D: TRBD1
length: 16
DNA: TGTGCCAGCACCCAAGACAGGGGGGTAACTAATGAAAAACTGTTTTTT
CDR3: CASTQDRGVTNEKLFF

size: NA
J: TRBJ1-2
V: TRBV29-1
D: TRBD1
length: 13
DNA: TGCAGCGTCCCAGGGGGCCCCCCCTATGGCTACACCTTC
CDR3: CSVPGGPPYGYTF

size: once
J: TRBJ1-1
V: TRBV7-9
D: NA
length: 14
DNA: TGTGCCAGCAGCCCCACTGGGGCAAGGACTGAAGCTTTCTTT
CDR3: CASSPTGARTEAFF

size: NA
J: TRBJ2-3
V: TRBV2
D: NA
length: 15
DNA: TGTGCCAGCAGTGATATCGAATCTAGCACAGATACGCAGTATTTT
CDR3: CASSDIESSTDTQYF

size: once
J: TRBJ2-2
V: TRBV4-2
D: NA
length: 15
DNA: TGTGCCAGCAGCCAAGAGGTACCGAACACCGGGGAGCTGTTTTTT
CDR3: CASSQEVPNTGELFF

size: NA
J: TRBJ2-1
V: TRBV5-6
D: TRBD1
length: 15
DNA: TGTGCCAGCAGCCGGAGCCCGGGACAGATTAATGAGCAGTTCTTC
CDR3: CASSRSPGQINEQFF

size: once
J: TRBJ1-5
V: TRBV28
D: TRBD1
length: 14
DNA: TGTGCCAGCAGCCCGGGACAGGGCGGACAGCCCCAGCATTTT
CDR3: CASSPGQGGQPQHF

size: NA
J: TRBJ1-6
V: TRBV28
D: TRBD1
length: 18
DNA: TGTGCCAGCAGTACTCTTCTCGACAGGGAAGACTATAATTCACCCCTCCACTTT
CDR3: CASSTLLDREDYNSPLHF

size: NA
J: TRBJ1-4
V: TRBV27
D: NA
length: 15
DNA: TGTGCCAGCAGTGCGACGGACAGACCAAATGAAAAACTGTTTTTT
CDR3: CASSATDRPNEKLFF

size: NA
J: TRBJ2-3
V: TRBV4-1
D: TRBD1
length: 17
DNA: TGCGCCAGCAGCCACCCGGGACAGGGGGCGCAGGCAGATACGCAGTATTTT
CDR3: CASSHPGQGAQADTQYF

size: NA
J: TRBJ2-7
V: TRBV10-3
D: NA
length: 15
DNA: TGTGCCATCAGTGATCTCCCCCCCCAGGTGGACGAGCAGTACTTC
CDR3: CAISDLPPQVDEQYF

size: NA
J: TRBJ2-5
V: TRBV7-2
D: NA
length: 13
DNA: TGTGCCAGCAGCTTAGTAGTCCAAGAGACCCAGTACTTC
CDR3: CASSLVVQETQYF

size: once
J: TRBJ2-3
V: TRBV5-1
D: TRBD2
length: 17
DNA: TGCGCCAGCAGCTTGGTGAATGCGGGGGGGTTCACAGATACGCAGTATTTT
CDR3: CASSLVNAGGFTDTQYF

size: NA
J: TRBJ1-2
V: TRBV4-1
D: NA
length: 17
DNA: TGCGCCAGCAGCCAAGCTATCCGACAGGAGCTCGGCTATGGCTACACCTTC
CDR3: CASSQAIRQELGYGYTF

size: NA
J: TRBJ2-7
V: TRBV5-6
D: NA
length: 14
DNA: TGTGCCAGCAGCTTGGGACAGCTATCCTACGAGCAGTACTTC
CDR3: CASSLGQLSYEQYF

size: NA
J: TRBJ2-3
V: TRBV7-6
D: NA
length: 14
DNA: TGTGCCAGCAGCCTCGAGCGGGTCACAGATACGCAGTATTTT
CDR3: CASSLERVTDTQYF

size: NA
J: TRBJ2-2
V: TRBV10-3
D: TRBD1
length: 17
DNA: TGTGCCATCAGTGAGTCGCCTGGACAGGGCGTAGGCGGGGAGCTGTTTTTT
CDR3: CAISESPGQGVGGELFF

size: few
J: TRBJ2-2
V: TRBV4-3
D: TRBD2
length: 16
DNA: TGCGCCAGCAGCCAAGCACTAGGGCGGGGGACCGGGGAGCTGTTTTTT
CDR3: CASSQALGRGTGELFF

size: NA
J: TRBJ2-3
V: TRBV9
D: NA
length: 15
DNA: TGTGCCAGCAGTGGAACCGGGACAACAACAGATACGCAGTATTTT
CDR3: CASSGTGTTTDTQYF

size: NA
J: TRBJ2-3
V: TRBV19
D: TRBD1
length: 16
DNA: TGTGCCAGTAGTCCCCCGGGACAGATTATCACAGATACGCAGTATTTT
CDR3: CASSPPGQIITDTQYF

size: NA
J: TRBJ1-1
V: TRBV7-3
D: TRBD1
length: 15
DNA: TGTGCCAGCAGTAAGGGGGCCGGGCATTCCACTGAAGCTTTCTTT
CDR3: CASSKGAGHSTEAFF

size: once
J: TRBJ1-5
V: TRBV2
D: NA
length: 13
DNA: TGTGCCAGCAGTGTTTCGGAAGCTCAGCCCCAGCATTTT
CDR3: CASSVSEAQPQHF

size: NA
J: TRBJ2-1
V: TRBV6-6
D: NA
length: 11
DNA: TGTGCCAGCAGTTACTCCAATGAGCAGTTCTTC
CDR3: CASSYSNEQFF

size: NA
J: TRBJ1-3
V: TRBV4-1
D: TRBD1
length: 15
DNA: TGCGCCAGCAGCACGGACAGGGGAAGGGGAAACACCATATATTTT
CDR3: CASSTDRGRGNTIYF

size: NA
J: TRBJ2-7
V: TRBV9
D: NA
length: 14
DNA: TGTGCCAGCAGCGTAGCCGGGGATTCGAGGGAGCAGTACTTC
CDR3: CASSVAGDSREQYF

size: NA
J: TRBJ1-5
V: TRBV7-2
D: NA
length: 13
DNA: TGTGCCAGCAGCTCCAACGGTCGGGAGCCCCAGCATTTT
CDR3: CASSSNGREPQHF

size: NA
J: TRBJ2-1
V: TRBV27
D: NA
length: 14
DNA: TGTGCCAGCAGTTTCTATTGGTCACGCAATGAGCAGTTCTTC
CDR3: CASSFYWSRNEQFF

size: few
J: TRBJ2-7
V: TRBV27
D: NA
length: 12
DNA: TGTGCCAGCAGGGGGGGCCACGACGAGCAGTACTTC
CDR3: CASRGGHDEQYF